This T cell receptor beta chain emerged from a study of OX40 agonist ivuxolimab in advanced cancers. Study-wide findings and caveats: Clonal expansion was among the lowest in partial responders at 0.1-3.0 mg/kg, especially CD8+.

Trimming stripped 2 bases from V and 4 bases from J, with 9 bases between. Germline CDR1 reads SGHRS; CDR2 reads YFSETQ. The CDR3 has 13 residues. Assay: immunoSEQ multiplex PCR; the TCRdb copy retains only in-frame clones and omits some. The repertoire consists of under 90,000 clones, with over 85% occurring once and the leading ten covering approximately 0.2%. Comments on this clone: Its antigen is unknown.

This clonotype was obtained from an adult with an advanced solid tumor such as melanoma, head and neck, liver or kidney cancer. Source: CD4+ or CD8+ T cells sorted from blood, taken in a trial of the OX40 agonist ivuxolimab. The chain is built from TRBV5-1 and TRBJ1-2; D is uncertain. This CDR3 reads CASSLPAAYGYTF. DNA for the CDR3: TGCGCCAGCAGCTTACCGGCAGCCTATGGCTACACCTTC.